These 24 T cell receptor beta chains were all obtained from the same sample, sequenced in a study of human T cells and chemical hapten exposure. TCRdb reprocessed the RACE reads with MiXCR, giving one entry per CDR3 protein. Of roughly 190,000 distinct CDR3 sequences listed, more than 20% were seen once; the top ten hold about 6.7%. Time point denoted: patch test 1, 2 weeks after DPC sensitization. Treatment noted: therapeutic diphenylcyclopropenone sensitization with weekly scalp DPC. Sequencing was performed on whole blood, taken in connection with sensitization to the hapten diphenylcyclopropenone (DPC). These receptors originate from a woman aged 45-65 years with alopecia areata. Some clones in this sample may be carry-over from other donors' samples.

As to this clonotype: At one boundary the junction diverges from the germline segment, which might be a read error. The chain combines TRBV12-3 or TRBV12-4 with TRBJ2-7; TRBD2 agrees at 8 bases. CDR3 size: 13 residues. The CDR3 region has the DNA TGTGCCAGCAGATTAGCGGGACGGGACGAGCAGTACTTC. Its translation is CASRLAGRDEQYF.

This rearrangement joins TRBV9 to TRBJ2-2; D uncertain. Germline CDR1 and CDR2: SGDLS and YYNGEE. This CDR3 is 15 amino acids long. V was shortened by 0 bases and J by 0 bases, with 6 bases between the two germline ends. The CDR3 here is CASSVGLSNTGELFF. CDR3 coding DNA: TGTGCCAGCAGCGTAGGTCTCTCGAACACCGGGGAGCTGTTTTTT.

Only a few counts were recorded for this clonotype. J is TRBJ1-1 and V is TRBV4-2; no clear D gene. Germline lookup yields CDR1 LGHNA and CDR2 YNFKEQ. V gave up 0 bases and J gave up 1 base, with 9 bases separating them. This CDR3 comprises 15 residues. CDR3 amino acids: CASSQDWESNTEAFF. DNA for the CDR3: TGTGCCAGCAGCCAAGATTGGGAATCGAACACTGAAGCTTTCTTT.

The genes are TRBV5-1 and TRBJ2-1; TRBD2 aligns across 13 bases. Unmatched junction bases numbered 10, after V lost 5 bases and J lost 8 bases. Germline V gives CDR1 SGHRS, CDR2 YFSETQ. The CDR3 extends over 16 amino acids. This CDR3 is CASRPVLAGGLDEQFF. CDR3 sequence (DNA): TGCGCCAGCAGACCCGTACTAGCGGGAGGGCTGGATGAGCAGTTCTTC. The full variable domain, with the rest looked up from reference TRBV5-1 and TRBJ2-1, is KAGVTQTPRYLIKTRGQQVTLSCSPISGHRSVSWYQQTPGQGLQFLFEYFSETQRNKGNFPGRFSGRQFSNSRSEMNVSTLELGDSALYLCASRPVLAGGLDEQFFGPGTRLTVL.

The chain carries TRBV29-1 and TRBJ2-1, with 14 bases identical to TRBD2. The germline gives CDR1 SQVTM, CDR2 ANQGSEA. The CDR3 has 15 amino acids. V lost 6 bases to trimming and J lost 2 bases; unmatched junction nucleotides: 3. In DNA form, the CDR3 reads TGCAGCGTGGGGACTAGCGGGAGCACCTACAATGAGCAGTTCTTC. Its translation is CSVGTSGSTYNEQFF.

The chain recombines TRBV19 with TRBJ2-7, with 8 bases lining up with TRBD2. Germline V CDR1 and CDR2: LNHDA, SQIVND (reference sequence). There are 13 residues in the CDR3. J gave up 5 bases and V 4 bases, and 4 bases lay outside the gene matches. The CDR3 nucleotides read TGTGCCAGTAGTACGGGACTAGGCAACGAGCAGTACTTC. This gives the protein CASSTGLGNEQYF.

This sequence joins TRBV7-3 and TRBJ2-2; TRBD1 or TRBD2 may be the D gene (6 bases each). CDR3 length: 14 amino acids. Germline CDR1 and CDR2: SGHTA and FQGTGA. V was shortened by 7 bases and J by 5 bases, with 14 bases between the two germline ends. CDR3 nucleotides: TGTGCCAGCACCCCGGGGGCCGGGACCGGGGAGCTGTTTTTT. Translated: CASTPGAGTGELFF.

This clonotype was counted only a few times. V usage is TRBV20-1 and J usage is TRBJ2-1; D gene uncertain. Germline assignment: CDR1 DFQATT and CDR2 SNEGSKA (reference sequence). Trimming took 3 bases from V and 3 from J, leaving 9 bases between them. CDR3 length equals 13 residues. CDR3 residues: CSASYSFYNEQFF. DNA of the CDR3: TGCAGTGCTAGTTACAGCTTCTACAATGAGCAGTTCTTC.

This clonotype turned up a few times. The CDR3 bases are TGTGCCAGCAGCAAAGAAATAGGGACAACCAAAAACATTCAGTACTTC. This codes for CASSKEIGTTKNIQYF. The rearrangement links TRBV21-1 to TRBJ2-4; the table names TRBD1, a call not compared with the DNA. TRBV21-1 is a recognized pseudogene. The length of the CDR3 is 16 residues.

The gene calls are TRBV9 and TRBJ2-7; D gene ambiguous. The CDR3 is 13 amino acids. Trimming stripped 3 bases from V and 2 bases from J, with 9 bases between. Germline V CDR1 and CDR2: SGDLS, YYNGEE. CDR3: CASSGHRAYEQYF. CDR3 nucleotides: TGTGCCAGCAGCGGACACCGGGCCTACGAGCAGTACTTC.

The chain joins TRBV6-5 to TRBJ2-5, with 8 bases aligning to TRBD2. After removal of 2 bases from V and 4 bases from J, the junction contained 3 bases not matched to a gene. CDR3 length: 14 amino acids. CDR1 and CDR2 (germline): MNHEY, SVGAGI. Here the CDR3 reads CASSYAGGGETQYF. The CDR3 DNA is TGTGCCAGCAGTTACGCGGGAGGAGGAGAGACCCAGTACTTC.

The sample holds a few counts of this clonotype. The DNA for the CDR3 is TGTGCCAGCAGCCCGGGACAGGGTACCACCGGGGAGCTGTTTTTT. Protein sequence: CASSPGQGTTGELFF. The V and J genes are TRBV14 and TRBJ2-2, with 9 nucleotides matching TRBD1. This CDR3 is 15 amino acids long. CDR1 and CDR2 from the germline V gene are SGHDN and FVKESK. V lost 4 bases, J lost 4 bases, and 4 bases stayed unmatched.

In its sample, this clonotype was seen a few times. The CDR3 region is CSARASHQGRSYNSPLHF. CDR3 DNA: TGCAGTGCTAGAGCTTCCCACCAGGGACGGTCCTATAATTCACCCCTCCACTTT. The J gene is TRBJ1-6, the V gene TRBV20-1; possible D gene TRBD1, 5 bases. Germline V gene lookup returns CDR1 DFQATT and CDR2 SNEGSKA (reference sequence). This CDR3 region has 18 residues. Between the trimmed V and J ends, which lost 1 base and 1 base, there was a span of 17 bases.

V usage is TRBV9 and J usage is TRBJ2-1, with 14 positions matching TRBD2. The CDR3 spans 17 residues. Germline V gene lookup returns CDR1 SGDLS and CDR2 YYNGEE. The junction had 7 bases not matched to a gene; V was cut back by 0 bases and J by 8 bases. CDR3 DNA: TGTGCCAGCAGCGTAGCCGTCGGGACTAGCGGGAGCGATGAGCAGTTCTTC. Translation gives CASSVAVGTSGSDEQFF.

This clonotype showed up just a few times. The chain joins TRBV28 to TRBJ1-6; D uncertain. The CDR3 contains 15 residues. Germline loops: CDR1 MDHEN, CDR2 SYDVKM. V lost 7 bases and J 7 bases, leaving 17 bases between the germline ends. The CDR3 DNA follows: TGTGCCAGCATTCCAGCGCCGGAGGCCAATTCACCCCTCCACTTT. It translates to CASIPAPEANSPLHF.

This clonotype was observed at least ten times. The rearrangement links TRBV7-2 to TRBJ1-1; no clear D. Germline lookup yields CDR1 SGHTA and CDR2 FQGNSA. The V gene lost 1 base and the J gene lost 6 bases, with 9 bases spanning the gap. The CDR3 extends over 13 amino acids. CDR3: CASSLGGRAEAFF. CDR3 nucleotide sequence: TGTGCCAGCAGCTTAGGCGGGAGGGCTGAAGCTTTCTTT.

The sample holds a few counts of this clonotype. The rearrangement uses TRBV10-2 and TRBJ2-3; D is undetermined. Looked up from germline, CDR1 is WSHSY and CDR2 is SAAADI. This CDR3 contains 14 residues. Trimming removed 2 bases at V and 2 bases at J, with 8 bases between. This CDR3 is CASSEGLSTDTQYF. The CDR3 bases are TGCGCCAGCAGTGAGGGGCTATCCACAGATACGCAGTATTTT.

This clonotype was detected a few times. The CDR3 region is CSFLSRDRGQIDTGELFF. CDR3 DNA: TGCAGCTTCTTAAGCCGGGACAGGGGGCAAATTGACACCGGGGAGCTGTTTTTT. V usage is TRBV29-1 and J usage is TRBJ2-2; TRBD1 matches at 12 bases. J gave up 3 bases and V 8 bases, and 16 bases lay outside the gene matches. The CDR3 totals 18 residues. Germline V gene data show CDR1 as SQVTM and CDR2 as ANQGSEA.

This clonotype occurred a few times. This rearrangement joins TRBV29-1 to TRBJ2-5; TRBD1 is a possible D gene (6 bases). The CDR3 is 12 residues long. The V and J ends lost 3 bases and 3 bases respectively, with 8 bases between them. Germline loops: CDR1 SQVTM, CDR2 ANQGSEA. The CDR3 loop is CSVEKGEETQYF. CDR3 in DNA: TGCAGCGTTGAGAAGGGGGAAGAGACCCAGTACTTC.

This chain joins TRBV28 and TRBJ2-5; D call uncertain. This CDR3 region has 13 residues. Germline V CDR1 and CDR2: MDHEN, SYDVKM. Trimming pared 3 bases from V and 5 bases from J, leaving 10 bases between. Here the CDR3 DNA reads TGTGCCAGCAGTTTGATAGGCGTGGAGACCCAGTACTTC. It yields the protein CASSLIGVETQYF.

This clonotype was seen a few times. The chain carries TRBV9 and TRBJ2-1, with D possibly being TRBD1 or TRBD2 (5 bases each). The CDR3 length is 15 residues. The germline CDR1 and CDR2 sequences are SGDLS and YYNGEE. V was shortened by 2 bases and J by 7 bases, with 16 bases between the two germline ends. CDR3 sequence reads: CASSVERSWGNEQFF. CDR3 coding DNA: TGTGCCAGCAGCGTCGAGCGGTCCTGGGGGAATGAGCAGTTCTTC.

This chain joins TRBV29-1 and TRBJ2-3, with TRBD2 matching 7 bases. This CDR3 is 16 amino acids long. The V gene end was trimmed by 1 base and the J gene end by 6 bases; junction bases not matched to a gene: 13. Germline loops: CDR1 SQVTM, CDR2 ANQGSEA. CDR3 region: CSVEGVGLGYPDTQYF. The DNA for the CDR3 is TGCAGCGTTGAAGGTGTTGGACTAGGCTATCCTGATACGCAGTATTTT.

V is TRBV11-2 and J is TRBJ2-1; the D is unclear. Germline assignment: CDR1 SGHAT and CDR2 FQNNGV. The ends were cut back, 3 bases at V and 6 bases at J, with 6 bases in the middle. The CDR3 sequence is 12 residues long. The CDR3 here is CASSFGFNEQFF. The DNA for the CDR3 is TGTGCCAGCAGCTTCGGGTTCAATGAGCAGTTCTTC.

This clonotype was counted a few times. V is TRBV29-1 and J is TRBJ1-1, with D uncertain. Trimming took off 6 bases at V and 1 base at J, with 12 bases between the two ends. The CDR3 runs to 13 residues. Germline lookup yields CDR1 SQVTM and CDR2 ANQGSEA. The CDR3: CSVGGRQNTEAFF. The CDR3 DNA is TGCAGCGTGGGCGGGCGACAGAACACTGAAGCTTTCTTT.